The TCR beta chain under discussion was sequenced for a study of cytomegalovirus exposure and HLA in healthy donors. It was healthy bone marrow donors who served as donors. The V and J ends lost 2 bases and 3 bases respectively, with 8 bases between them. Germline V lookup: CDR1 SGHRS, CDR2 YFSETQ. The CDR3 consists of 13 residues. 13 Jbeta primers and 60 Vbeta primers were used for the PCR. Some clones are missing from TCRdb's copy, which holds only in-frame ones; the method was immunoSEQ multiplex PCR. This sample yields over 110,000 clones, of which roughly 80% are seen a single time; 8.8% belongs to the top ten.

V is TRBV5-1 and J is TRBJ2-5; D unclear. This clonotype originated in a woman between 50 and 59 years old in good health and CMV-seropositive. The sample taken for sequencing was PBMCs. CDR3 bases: TGCGCCAGCAGCTTATTTCGGGAAGAGACCCAGTACTTC. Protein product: CASSLFREETQYF.